These T cell receptor beta chains were read from a single sample in a study of T cell responses to AZD1222 COVID-19 vaccine. Clones were read by immunoSEQ multiplex PCR, and TCRdb kept only the in-frame ones, dropping some. The sample has more than 75,000 clones; roughly 80% are singletons. Sequencing used peripheral blood, obtained 28 days after the second AZD1222 dose. These receptor sequences come from an adult who received the AZD1222 COVID-19 vaccine. Both conserved end residues are part of each CDR3. D genes are given only for firm matches. Where a row states a size, it is once, few, many or the class of an expanded clone; other rows omit it.

clone_size d_call j_call v_call cdr3_nt cdr3_aa
. . TRBJ1-2 TRBV19 TGTGCCAGTAGTACCCAGGGAGGAAATGGCTACACCTTC CASSTQGGNGYTF
once . TRBJ1-1 TRBV4-3 TGCGCCAGCAGCCAAGATAATATGCAGGCGGGTACTGAAGCTTTCTTT CASSQDNMQAGTEAFF
. . TRBJ1-5 TRBV19 TGTGCCACCACTGAGACGATTAGCAATCAGCCCCAGCATTTT CATTETISNQPQHF
. TRBD1 TRBJ2-5 TRBV4-1 TGCGCCAGCAGCCAATTCCCAGGGGGTCGTCAAGAGACCCAGTACTTC CASSQFPGGRQETQYF
. . TRBJ1-2 TRBV11-1 TGTGCCAGCAGCCGACAAACGAACTATGGCTACACCTTC CASSRQTNYGYTF
. . TRBJ2-7 TRBV29-1 TGCAGCGTTGAAGATGGACAATACGAGCAGTACTTC CSVEDGQYEQYF
. TRBD2 TRBJ2-2 TRBV28 TGTGCCAGCAGGGCTACTAGCGGGAGGAAGAACACCGGGGAGCTGTTTTTT CASRATSGRKNTGELFF
. . TRBJ1-5 TRBV27 TGTGCCAGCAGTTTAAAACACGGTAATCAGCCCCAGCATTTT CASSLKHGNQPQHF
few TRBD2 TRBJ2-1 TRBV27 TGTGCCAGCAGTCGCTTCGGGGGTAGCGGGGGGAACAATGAGCAGTTCTTC CASSRFGGSGGNNEQFF
. TRBD1 TRBJ2-7 TRBV28 TGTGCCAGCACGAGACAGGGTACCCACGAGCAGTACTTC CASTRQGTHEQYF
few TRBD1 TRBJ1-4 TRBV18 TGTGCCAGCTCACTACAGGGACAGACTTCCCGAGGGAATGAAAAACTGTTTTTT CASSLQGQTSRGNEKLFF
. TRBD2 TRBJ2-3 TRBV28 TGTGCCAGCCCCCCCCGACTAGCGGGAGATTATACGCAGTATTTT CASPPRLAGDYTQYF
. . TRBJ2-3 TRBV5-1 TGCGCCAGCAGCTTGGTCGGATCCACAGATACGCAGTATTTT CASSLVGSTDTQYF
. . TRBJ2-7 TRBV10-1 TGCGCCAGCAGTGAGGGGGGTTCCTACGAGCAGTACTTC CASSEGGSYEQYF
. . TRBJ2-2 TRBV27 TGTGCCAGCAGTTGGGTCAGGGCCACCGGGGAGCTGTTTTTT CASSWVRATGELFF
. TRBD1 TRBJ2-3 TRBV7-3 TGTGCCAGCCAAGAGGGACAGCAAGCGACAGATACGCAGTATTTT CASQEGQQATDTQYF
. . TRBJ2-5 TRBV29-1 TGCAGCAGTAGCCACCTTTTACAAGAGACCCAGTACTTC CSSSHLLQETQYF
. TRBD2 TRBJ2-2 TRBV7-2 TGTGCCAGCAGCTTAGTCGGGACTAGGAGGGCCGGGGAGCTGTTTTTT CASSLVGTRRAGELFF
. . TRBJ1-6 TRBV7-8 TGTGATGAGAGAAAGAGAAGCTCCTATAATTCACCCCTCCACTTT CDERKRSSYNSPLHF
once . TRBJ1-4 TRBV28 TGTGCCACCAACCTTGTTGGGGGGAATGAAAAACTGTTTTTT CATNLVGGNEKLFF
. . TRBJ1-5 TRBV28 TGTGCCAGCAGTCACAGGGCCAATCAGCCCCAGCATTTT CASSHRANQPQHF
. . TRBJ1-2 TRBV27 TGTGCCAGCAGTTTACGACAAGGAGAGTTCTATGGCTACACCTTC CASSLRQGEFYGYTF
. . TRBJ1-6 TRBV19 TGTGCCAGTAGTGGACGGCGGGGAGATTCACCCCTCCACTTT CASSGRRGDSPLHF
. TRBD1 TRBJ2-1 TRBV3-1/TRBV3-2 TGTGCCAGCAGCGGGCCCCGGTTGGGACAGGAGGATGAGCAGTTCTTC CASSGPRLGQEDEQFF
. . TRBJ1-1 TRBV19 TGTGCCAGTAGTATGTTGGCGGGGAGGGGGACTGAAGCTTTCTTT CASSMLAGRGTEAFF
few TRBD1 TRBJ1-6 TRBV27 TGTGCCAGCAGTCTAGGGACAGGGGGCTCACCCCTCCACTTT CASSLGTGGSPLHF
. . TRBJ1-1 TRBV11-2 TGTGCCAGCAGTTTAGGGACTGAAGCTTTCTTT CASSLGTEAFF
. . TRBJ1-5 TRBV2 TGTGCCAGCATTTCCGAGCGTACTCAGCCCCAGCATTTT CASISERTQPQHF
. . TRBJ1-5 TRBV21-1 TGTGCCAGCAGCCCCCGGACAGCGAATCAGCCCCAGCATTTT CASSPRTANQPQHF
. . TRBJ2-1 TRBV7-9 TGTGCCAGCAGCAGCAGACTACACAACAATGAGCAGTTCTTC CASSSRLHNNEQFF
. . TRBJ1-2 TRBV19 TGTGCCAGTAGTATAATAGGGCAGGAGAACTATGGCTACACCTTC CASSIIGQENYGYTF
. . TRBJ2-7 TRBV7-8 TGTGCCAGCAGCTTACCAGGGGACGAGCAGTACTTC CASSLPGDEQYF
. . TRBJ2-6 TRBV27 TGTGCCAGCAGTCTCCGGACCGCTGGGGCCAACGTCCTGACTTTC CASSLRTAGANVLTF
. TRBD2 TRBJ2-3 TRBV5-5 TGTGCCAGCAGCTTGCGGTGGCTAGCGGGAGGAGCAGATACGCAGTATTTT CASSLRWLAGGADTQYF
. TRBD1 TRBJ1-2 TRBV5-4 TGTGCCAGCAGCTACCCGGGACAGGGGTATGGCTACACCTTC CASSYPGQGYGYTF
. TRBD1 TRBJ2-1 TRBV28 TGTGCCAGCAGTACCAATGGACAGGGGGCCGACAATGAGCAGTTCTTC CASSTNGQGADNEQFF
. TRBD2 TRBJ2-7 TRBV3-1/TRBV3-2 TGTGCCAGCAGCCCCGTAGGGAGGGAGTCGTCCTACGAGCAGTACTTC CASSPVGRESSYEQYF
. . TRBJ1-4 TRBV27 TGTGCCAGCAGTTTTCAGGGTGCGTTAGGGCCACGTGAAAAACTGTTTTTT CASSFQGALGPREKLFF
. . TRBJ1-2 TRBV10-3 TGTGCCATCAGTGAGCCCGCGGGGTACTATGGCTACACCTTC CAISEPAGYYGYTF
. . TRBJ1-1 TRBV18 TGTGCCAGCTCACCACGGGGCCCAGGGGTGAGCACTGAAGCTTTCTTT CASSPRGPGVSTEAFF